This T cell receptor beta chain emerged from a study of T cells after yellow fever vaccination. Looked up from germline, CDR1 is LNHNV and CDR2 is YYDKDF (reference sequence). The V gene lost 7 bases and the J gene lost 0 bases, with 14 bases spanning the gap. This CDR3 is 15 amino acids long. There are a few counts of this clonotype. TCRdb passed the 5' RACE reads through MiXCR, listing each CDR3 protein once. The repertoire holds 85,000 to 100,000 distinct CDR3 sequences, with roughly 6% as singletons. The TCR comes from a man between 18 and 29 years old who received the YFV17D yellow fever vaccine. V and J are TRBV15 and TRBJ2-3, with a weak D call TRBD2 (5 bases). This specimen consisted of CD8+ T cells sorted from PBMCs, obtained 10 days after the yellow fever booster vaccination. DNA for the CDR3: TGTGCCACCACCCCTGGACTGAGTAGCACAGATACGCAGTATTTT. Amino acid sequence: CATTPGLSSTDTQYF.